This TCR beta chain comes out of a study of shared clonotypes between healthy human individuals. Study-level background: Three plates were used per donor for CD4 naive, three for CD4 memory, two for CD8 naive and one for CD8 memory. Points from the study as a whole: The study sampled only blood, and tissue repertoires likely differ.

Assay: immunoSEQ multiplex PCR; the TCRdb copy retains only in-frame clones and omits some. The sample holds roughly 770,000 clones; roughly 96% are singletons and the top ten take roughly 0.23%. Naive CD8 cells were CD45RO-negative, positively selected for CCR7, excluding terminally differentiated effector memory CD45RA+ cells. A word on this clone: What it recognizes is unknown.

Trimming shortened V by 1 base and J by 6 bases, and 8 bases separated the two germline ends. Germline V gene sequence: CDR1 SGHAT, CDR2 FQNNGV. The CDR3 covers 13 residues. The rearrangement links TRBV11-2 to TRBJ2-3; D ambiguous. The source is a man aged 30 to 39 in good health. Source material: naive CD8+ T cells sorted from blood. The CDR3 region has the DNA TGTGCCAGCAGCTTAGCGCCGAGGGATACGCAGTATTTT. Translation: CASSLAPRDTQYF.